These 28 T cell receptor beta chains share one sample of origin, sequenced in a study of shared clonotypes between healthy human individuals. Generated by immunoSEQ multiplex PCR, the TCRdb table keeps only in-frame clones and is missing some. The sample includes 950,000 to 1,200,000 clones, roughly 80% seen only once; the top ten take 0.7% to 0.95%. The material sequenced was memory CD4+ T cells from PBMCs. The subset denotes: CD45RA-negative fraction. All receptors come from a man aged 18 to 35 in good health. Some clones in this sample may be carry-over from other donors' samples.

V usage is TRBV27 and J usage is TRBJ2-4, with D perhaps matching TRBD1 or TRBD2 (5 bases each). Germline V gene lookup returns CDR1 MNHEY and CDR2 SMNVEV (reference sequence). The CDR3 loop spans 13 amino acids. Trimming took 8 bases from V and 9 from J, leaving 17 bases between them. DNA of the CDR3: TGTGCCAGCCGTCTAGACGGTGGGGGCATTCAGTACTTC. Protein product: CASRLDGGGIQYF.

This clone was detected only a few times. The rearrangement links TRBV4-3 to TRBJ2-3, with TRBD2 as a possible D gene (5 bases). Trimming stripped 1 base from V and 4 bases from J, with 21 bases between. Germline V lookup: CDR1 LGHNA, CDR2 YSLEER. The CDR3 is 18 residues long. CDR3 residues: CASSQGLGLAGGADTQYF. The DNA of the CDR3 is TGCGCCAGCAGCCAAGGTTTAGGGTTGGCGGGTGGTGCAGATACGCAGTATTTT.

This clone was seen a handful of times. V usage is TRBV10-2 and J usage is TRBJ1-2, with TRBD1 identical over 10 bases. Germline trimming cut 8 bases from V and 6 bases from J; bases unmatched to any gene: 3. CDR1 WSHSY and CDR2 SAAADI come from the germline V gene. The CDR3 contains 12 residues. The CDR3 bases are TGCGCCAGCCTGGGACAGGGGAATGGCTACACCTTC. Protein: CASLGQGNGYTF.

The CDR3 is CTSSSGKSPETYNEQFF. DNA of the CDR3: TGCACCAGCAGCTCCGGAAAATCACCGGAGACCTACAATGAGCAGTTCTTC. This rearrangement joins TRBV1 to TRBJ2-1; TRBD2 was called by the table and not checked on the DNA. TRBV1 is labeled a pseudogene. There are 17 residues in the CDR3.

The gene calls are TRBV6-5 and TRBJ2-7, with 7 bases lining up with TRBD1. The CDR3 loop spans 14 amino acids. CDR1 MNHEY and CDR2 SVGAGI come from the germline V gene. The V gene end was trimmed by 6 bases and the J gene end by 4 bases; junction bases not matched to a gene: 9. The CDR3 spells CASSRQGWEYEQYF. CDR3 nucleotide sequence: TGTGCCAGCAGCAGACAGGGTTGGGAATACGAGCAGTACTTC.

The CDR3 is CASSPPGPRNTEAFF. CDR3 nucleotides: TGTGCCAGCAGTCCCCCCGGGCCCCGGAACACTGAAGCTTTCTTT. This chain connects TRBV25-1 to TRBJ1-1; D remains ambiguous. This CDR3 is 15 amino acids long. The V gene lost 5 bases and the J gene lost 1 base, with 14 bases spanning the gap. Germline CDR1 is MGHDK and CDR2 is SYGVNS.

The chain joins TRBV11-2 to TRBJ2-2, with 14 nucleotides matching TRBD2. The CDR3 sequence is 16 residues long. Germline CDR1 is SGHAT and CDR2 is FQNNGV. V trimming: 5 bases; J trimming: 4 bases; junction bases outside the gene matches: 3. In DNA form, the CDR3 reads TGTGCCAGCAGCGGAGGGACTAGCGGGAGCACCGGGGAGCTGTTTTTT. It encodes CASSGGTSGSTGELFF.

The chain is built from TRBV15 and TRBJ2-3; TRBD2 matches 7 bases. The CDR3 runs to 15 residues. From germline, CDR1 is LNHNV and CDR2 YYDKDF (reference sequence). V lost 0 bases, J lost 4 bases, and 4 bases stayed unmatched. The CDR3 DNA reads TGTGCCACCAGCAGAGAGATGGCGGGGGCAGATACGCAGTATTTT. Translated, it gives CATSREMAGADTQYF.

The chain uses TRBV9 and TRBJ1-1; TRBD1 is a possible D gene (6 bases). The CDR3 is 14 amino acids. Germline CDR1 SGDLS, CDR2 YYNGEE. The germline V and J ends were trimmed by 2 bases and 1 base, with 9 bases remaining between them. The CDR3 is CASSVWDTNTEAFF. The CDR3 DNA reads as TGTGCCAGCAGCGTCTGGGACACGAACACTGAAGCTTTCTTT.

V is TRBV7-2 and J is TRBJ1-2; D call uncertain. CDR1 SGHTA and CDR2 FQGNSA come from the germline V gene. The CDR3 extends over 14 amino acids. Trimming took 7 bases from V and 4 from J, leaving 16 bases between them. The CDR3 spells CASTPRALGYGYTF. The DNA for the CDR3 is TGTGCCAGCACCCCAAGAGCTCTGGGCTATGGCTACACCTTC.

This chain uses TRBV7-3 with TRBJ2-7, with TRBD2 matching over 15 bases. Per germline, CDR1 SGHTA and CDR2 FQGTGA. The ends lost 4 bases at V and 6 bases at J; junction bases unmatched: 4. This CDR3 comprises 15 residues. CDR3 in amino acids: CASSSGTSGRLEQYF. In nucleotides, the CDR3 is TGTGCCAGCAGCTCCGGGACTAGCGGGAGGCTCGAGCAGTACTTC.

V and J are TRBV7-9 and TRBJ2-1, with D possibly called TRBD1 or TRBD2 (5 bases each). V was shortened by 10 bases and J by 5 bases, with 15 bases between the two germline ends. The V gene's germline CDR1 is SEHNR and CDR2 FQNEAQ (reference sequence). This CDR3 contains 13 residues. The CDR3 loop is CAIDRGWHNEQFF. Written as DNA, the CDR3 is TGTGCCATCGACCGGGGCTGGCACAATGAGCAGTTCTTC.

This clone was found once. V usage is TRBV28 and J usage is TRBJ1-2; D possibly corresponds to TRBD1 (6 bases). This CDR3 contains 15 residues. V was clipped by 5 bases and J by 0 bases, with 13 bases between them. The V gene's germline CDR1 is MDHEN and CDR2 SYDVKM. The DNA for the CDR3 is TGTGCCAGCAGTGGACCCAGGGGACCTAACTATGGCTACACCTTC. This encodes CASSGPRGPNYGYTF.

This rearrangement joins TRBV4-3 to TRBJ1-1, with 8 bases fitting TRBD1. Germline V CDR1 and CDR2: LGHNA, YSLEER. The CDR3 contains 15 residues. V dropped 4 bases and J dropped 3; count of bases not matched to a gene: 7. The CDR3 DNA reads TGCGCCAGCAGCCGAGTTGAACAGGGGGACACTGAAGCTTTCTTT. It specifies CASSRVEQGDTEAFF.

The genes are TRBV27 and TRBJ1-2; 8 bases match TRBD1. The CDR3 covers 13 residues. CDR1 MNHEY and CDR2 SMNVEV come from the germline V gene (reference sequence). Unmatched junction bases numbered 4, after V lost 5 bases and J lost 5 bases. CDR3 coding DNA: TGTGCCAGCAGTCGGACAGGGTTATATGGCTACACCTTC. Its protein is CASSRTGLYGYTF.

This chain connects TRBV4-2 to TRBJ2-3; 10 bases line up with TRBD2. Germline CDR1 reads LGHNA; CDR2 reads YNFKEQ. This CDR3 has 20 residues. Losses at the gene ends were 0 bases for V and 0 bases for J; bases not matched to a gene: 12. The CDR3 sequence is CASSQDRGLAGEWSTDTQYF. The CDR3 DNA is TGTGCCAGCAGCCAAGATCGGGGGCTAGCGGGAGAGTGGAGCACAGATACGCAGTATTTT.

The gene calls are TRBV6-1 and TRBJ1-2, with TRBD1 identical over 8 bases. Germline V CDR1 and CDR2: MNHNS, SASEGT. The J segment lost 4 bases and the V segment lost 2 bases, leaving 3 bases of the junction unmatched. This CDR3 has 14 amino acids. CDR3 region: CASSERTGPYGYTF. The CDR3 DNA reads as TGTGCCAGCAGTGAAAGGACAGGGCCCTATGGCTACACCTTC.

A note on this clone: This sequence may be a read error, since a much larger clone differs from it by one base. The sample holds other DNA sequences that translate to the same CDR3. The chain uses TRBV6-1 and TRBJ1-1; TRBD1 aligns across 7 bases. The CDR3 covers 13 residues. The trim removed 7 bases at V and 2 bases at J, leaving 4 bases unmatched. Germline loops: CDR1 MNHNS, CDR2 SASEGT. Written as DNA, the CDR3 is TGTGCCAGCAAGGGGGCAGCTAACACTGAAGCTTTCTTT. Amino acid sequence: CASKGAANTEAFF.

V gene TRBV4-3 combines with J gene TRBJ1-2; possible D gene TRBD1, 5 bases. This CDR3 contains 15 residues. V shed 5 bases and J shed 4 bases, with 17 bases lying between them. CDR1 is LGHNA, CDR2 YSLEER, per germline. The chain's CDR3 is CASSLAGSGGYGYTF. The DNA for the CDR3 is TGCGCCAGCAGCTTAGCGGGCTCCGGGGGCTATGGCTACACCTTC.

The CDR3 DNA reads as TGCGCCAGCAGCTCCCAACCCGGGACAGGGGTTATGAACACTGAAGCTTTCTTT. Its translation is CASSSQPGTGVMNTEAFF. V usage is TRBV5-1 and J usage is TRBJ1-1; 10 nucleotides align to TRBD1. Germline CDR1 SGHRS, CDR2 YFSETQ. V was clipped by 3 bases and J by 0 bases; unmatched bases: 11. The CDR3 consists of 18 residues.

CDR3 sequence reads: CASSHNMNTEAFF. The CDR3 DNA is TGTGCCAGCAGCCATAACATGAACACTGAAGCTTTCTTT. The chain has TRBV7-9 and TRBJ1-1; D gene ambiguous. V lost 5 bases, J lost 0 bases, and 7 bases lay in between. The CDR3 runs 13 residues. Germline lookup yields CDR1 SEHNR and CDR2 FQNEAQ (reference sequence).

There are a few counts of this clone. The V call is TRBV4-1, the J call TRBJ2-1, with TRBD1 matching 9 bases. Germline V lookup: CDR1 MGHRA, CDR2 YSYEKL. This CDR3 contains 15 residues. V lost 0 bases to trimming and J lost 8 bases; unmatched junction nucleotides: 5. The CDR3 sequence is CASSQDWDRVDEQFF. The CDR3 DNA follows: TGCGCCAGCAGCCAAGACTGGGACAGGGTCGATGAGCAGTTCTTC.

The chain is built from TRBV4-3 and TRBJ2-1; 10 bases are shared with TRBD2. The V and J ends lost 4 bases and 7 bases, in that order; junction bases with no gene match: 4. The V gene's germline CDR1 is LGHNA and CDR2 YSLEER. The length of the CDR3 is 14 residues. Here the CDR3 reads CASSRTSGINEQFF. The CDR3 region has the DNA TGCGCCAGCAGCCGTACTAGCGGGATTAATGAGCAGTTCTTC.

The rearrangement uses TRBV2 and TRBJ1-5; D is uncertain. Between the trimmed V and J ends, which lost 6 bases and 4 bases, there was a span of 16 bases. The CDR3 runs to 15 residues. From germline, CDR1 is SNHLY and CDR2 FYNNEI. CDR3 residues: CASRGTRDWNQPQHF. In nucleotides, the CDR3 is TGTGCCAGCAGGGGTACTAGGGATTGGAATCAGCCCCAGCATTTT.

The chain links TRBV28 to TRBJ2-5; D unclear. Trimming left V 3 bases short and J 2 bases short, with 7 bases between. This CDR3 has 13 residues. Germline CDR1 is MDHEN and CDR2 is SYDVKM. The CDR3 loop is CASSFVQQETQYF. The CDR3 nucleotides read TGTGCCAGCAGTTTTGTACAGCAAGAGACCCAGTACTTC.

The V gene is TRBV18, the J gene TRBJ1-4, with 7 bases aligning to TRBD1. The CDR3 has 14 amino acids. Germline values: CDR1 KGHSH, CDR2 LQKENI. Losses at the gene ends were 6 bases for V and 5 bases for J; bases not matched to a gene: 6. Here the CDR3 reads CASSPGQQNEKLFF. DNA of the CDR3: TGTGCCAGCTCCCCGGGACAGCAAAATGAAAAACTGTTTTTT.

In DNA form, the CDR3 reads TGTGCCAGCAGCCCCCGGGACAGCCTGGCGGTAGCTAACTATGGCTACACCTTC. As protein: CASSPRDSLAVANYGYTF. This chain joins TRBV7-9 and TRBJ1-2, with 7 positions matching TRBD1. The CDR3 runs 18 residues. With V trimmed by 5 bases and J by 0 bases, 15 bases remained unmatched. From germline, CDR1 is SEHNR and CDR2 FQNEAQ (reference sequence).

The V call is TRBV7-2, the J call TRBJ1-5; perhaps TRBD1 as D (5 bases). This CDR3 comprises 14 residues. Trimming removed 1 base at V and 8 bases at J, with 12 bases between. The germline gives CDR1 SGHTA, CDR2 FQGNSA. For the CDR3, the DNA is TGTGCCAGCAGCTTAGGGGGGAACAGTGAGCCCCAGCATTTT. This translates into CASSLGGNSEPQHF.